This T cell receptor beta chain was documented in a study of response to subunit inactivated influenza vaccine. Study-level findings and limits: The study's authors posited that every seasonal influenza vaccination enlists few new T cells.

Via MiXCR, TCRdb re-called the RT-PCR reads, giving one row per CDR3 protein. Of roughly 520,000 distinct CDR3 sequences listed, over 25% were seen once; the top ten hold approximately 1.9%. The V and J ends lost 2 bases and 1 base, in that order; junction bases with no gene match: 3. CDR3 length: 16 residues. Germline V gives CDR1 MGHRA, CDR2 YSYEKL. To note about this clonotype: The antigen is unknown.

The J gene is TRBJ2-2, the V gene TRBV4-1, with 8 bases matching TRBD2. This clonotype originated in a man between 50 and 59 years old who received an inactivated influenza vaccine. The sequenced sample was CD4+ T cells sorted from PBMCs, obtained more than 4 days after vaccination. The CDR3 reads CASSQRSGGNTGELFF. DNA for the CDR3: TGCGCCAGCAGCCAACGCAGCGGGGGGAACACCGGGGAGCTGTTTTTT.